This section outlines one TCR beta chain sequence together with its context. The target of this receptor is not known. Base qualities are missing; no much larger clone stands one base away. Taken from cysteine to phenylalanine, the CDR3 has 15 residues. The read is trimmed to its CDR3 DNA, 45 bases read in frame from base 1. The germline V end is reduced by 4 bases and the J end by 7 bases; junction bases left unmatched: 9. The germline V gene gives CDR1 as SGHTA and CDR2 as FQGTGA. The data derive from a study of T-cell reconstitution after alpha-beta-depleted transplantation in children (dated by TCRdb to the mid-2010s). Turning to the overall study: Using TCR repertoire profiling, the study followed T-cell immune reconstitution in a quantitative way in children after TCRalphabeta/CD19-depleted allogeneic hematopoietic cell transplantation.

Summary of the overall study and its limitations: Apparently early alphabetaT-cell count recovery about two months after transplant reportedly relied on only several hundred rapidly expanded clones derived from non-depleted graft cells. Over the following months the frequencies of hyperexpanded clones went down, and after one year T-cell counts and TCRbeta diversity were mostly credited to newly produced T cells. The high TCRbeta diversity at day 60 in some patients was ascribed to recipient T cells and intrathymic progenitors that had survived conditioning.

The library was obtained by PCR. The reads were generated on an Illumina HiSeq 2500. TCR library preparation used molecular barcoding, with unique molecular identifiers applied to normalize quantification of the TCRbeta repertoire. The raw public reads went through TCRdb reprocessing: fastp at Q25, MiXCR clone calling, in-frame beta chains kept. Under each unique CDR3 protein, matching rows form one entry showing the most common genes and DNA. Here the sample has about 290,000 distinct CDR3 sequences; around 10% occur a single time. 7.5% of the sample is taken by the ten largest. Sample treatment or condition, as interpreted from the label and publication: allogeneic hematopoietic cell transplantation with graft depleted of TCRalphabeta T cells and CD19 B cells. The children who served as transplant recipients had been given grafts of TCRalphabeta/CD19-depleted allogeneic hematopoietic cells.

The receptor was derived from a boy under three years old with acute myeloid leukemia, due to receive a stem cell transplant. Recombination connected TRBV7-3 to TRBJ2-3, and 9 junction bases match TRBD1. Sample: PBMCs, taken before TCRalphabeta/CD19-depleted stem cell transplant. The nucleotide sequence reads TGTGCCAGCAGCTCGGCACAGGGGGCGAAACATACGCAGTATTTT. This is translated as CASSSAQGAKHTQYF.